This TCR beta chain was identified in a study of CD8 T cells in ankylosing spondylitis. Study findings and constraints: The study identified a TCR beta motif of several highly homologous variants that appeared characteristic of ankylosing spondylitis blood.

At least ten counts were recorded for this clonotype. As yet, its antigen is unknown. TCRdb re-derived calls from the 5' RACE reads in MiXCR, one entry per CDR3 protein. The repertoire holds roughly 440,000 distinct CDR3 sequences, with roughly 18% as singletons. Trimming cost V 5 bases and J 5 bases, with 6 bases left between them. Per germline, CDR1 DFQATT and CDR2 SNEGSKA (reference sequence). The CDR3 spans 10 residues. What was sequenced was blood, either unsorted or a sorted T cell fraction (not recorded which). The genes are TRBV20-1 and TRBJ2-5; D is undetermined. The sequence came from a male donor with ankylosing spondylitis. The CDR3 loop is CSALGETQYF. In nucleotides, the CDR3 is TGCAGTGCTTTGGGGGAGACCCAGTACTTC.